These T cell receptor beta chains were read from a single sample in a study of blood T cells in healthy people across ages. TCRdb called the 5' RACE reads again in MiXCR, with one record for every CDR3 protein. The sample has some 1 million distinct CDR3 sequences; more than 40% are singletons. Sequenced sample: blood. These receptors were obtained from a woman aged 60-75 years in good health. The CDR3 runs from the conserved cysteine through the conserved F or W.

J gene	V gene	CDR3 protein
TRBJ2-7	TRBV20-1	CSARELATSSYEQYF
TRBJ1-2	TRBV12-5	CASGLGQSNRYTF
TRBJ2-4	TRBV7-9	CASSSPMLNLAKNIQYF
TRBJ2-4	TRBV21-1	CASSKVGARPGAKNIQYF
TRBJ1-3	TRBV3-1	CASSPTGQGGNTIYF
TRBJ2-5	TRBV28	CASEAYQETQYF
TRBJ1-6	TRBV3-1	CASSETGRDNSPLHF
TRBJ2-1	TRBV20-1	CSAGIRTGNNEQFF
TRBJ2-5	TRBV20-1	CSAQAGSGPQETQYF
TRBJ2-4	TRBV9	CASSVAGLAGVAKNIQYF
TRBJ2-4	TRBV20-1	CSANDRQGFRDIQYF
TRBJ2-1	TRBV5-1	CASSLAGLVGAYNEQFF
TRBJ2-7	TRBV20-1	CSAGRGLEQYF
TRBJ2-7	TRBV20-1	CSARYLSGGRNEQYF
TRBJ2-7	TRBV6-1	CASSPTSFYEQYF
TRBJ2-5	TRBV20-1	CSAEVGAGYQETQYF